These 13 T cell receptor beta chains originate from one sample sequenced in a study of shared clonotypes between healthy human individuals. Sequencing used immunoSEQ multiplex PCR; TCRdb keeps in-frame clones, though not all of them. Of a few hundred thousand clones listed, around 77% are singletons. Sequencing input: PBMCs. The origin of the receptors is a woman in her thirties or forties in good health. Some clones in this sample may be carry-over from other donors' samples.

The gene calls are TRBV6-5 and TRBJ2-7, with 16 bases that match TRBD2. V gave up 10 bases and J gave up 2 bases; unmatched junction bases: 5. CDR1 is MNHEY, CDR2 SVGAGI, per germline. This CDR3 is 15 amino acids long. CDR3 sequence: CATRGTSGRAYEQYF. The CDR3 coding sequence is TGTGCCACCCGAGGGACTAGCGGGAGGGCCTACGAGCAGTACTTC.

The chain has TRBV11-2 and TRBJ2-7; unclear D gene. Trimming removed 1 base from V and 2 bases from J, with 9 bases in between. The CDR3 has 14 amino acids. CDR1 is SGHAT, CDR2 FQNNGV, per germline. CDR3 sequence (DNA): TGTGCCAGCAGCTTAGCTCAGAGTCCCTACGAGCAGTACTTC. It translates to CASSLAQSPYEQYF.

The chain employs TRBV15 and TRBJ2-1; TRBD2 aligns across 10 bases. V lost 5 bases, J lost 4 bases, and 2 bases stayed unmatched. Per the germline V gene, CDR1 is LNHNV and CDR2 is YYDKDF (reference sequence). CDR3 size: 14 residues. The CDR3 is CATSLAGDYNEQFF. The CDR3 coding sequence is TGTGCCACCAGCCTAGCGGGAGATTACAATGAGCAGTTCTTC. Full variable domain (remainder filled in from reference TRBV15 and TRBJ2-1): DAMVIQNPRYQVTQFGKPVTLSCSQTLNHNVMYWYQQKSSQAPKLLFHYYDKDFNNEADTPDNFQSRRPNTSFCFLDIRSPGLGDTAMYLCATSLAGDYNEQFFGPGTRLTVL.

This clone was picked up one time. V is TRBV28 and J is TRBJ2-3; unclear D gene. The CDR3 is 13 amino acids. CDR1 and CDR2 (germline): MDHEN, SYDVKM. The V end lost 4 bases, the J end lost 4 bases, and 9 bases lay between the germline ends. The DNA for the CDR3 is TGTGCCAGCAGTTGGAACCATGCAGATACGCAGTATTTT. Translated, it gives CASSWNHADTQYF. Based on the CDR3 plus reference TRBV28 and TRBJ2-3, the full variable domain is DVKVTQSSRYLVKRTGEKVFLECVQDMDHENMFWYRQDPGLGLRLIYFSYDVKMKEKGDIPEGYSVSREKKERFSLILESASTNQTSMYLCASSWNHADTQYFGPGTRLTVL.

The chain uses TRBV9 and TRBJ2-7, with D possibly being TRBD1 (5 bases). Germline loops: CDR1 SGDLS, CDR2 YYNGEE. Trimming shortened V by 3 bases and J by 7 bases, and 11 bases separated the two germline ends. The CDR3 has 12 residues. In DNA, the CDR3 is TGTGCCAGCAGCGCCGGTACAGGAGAGCAGTACTTC. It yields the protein CASSAGTGEQYF.

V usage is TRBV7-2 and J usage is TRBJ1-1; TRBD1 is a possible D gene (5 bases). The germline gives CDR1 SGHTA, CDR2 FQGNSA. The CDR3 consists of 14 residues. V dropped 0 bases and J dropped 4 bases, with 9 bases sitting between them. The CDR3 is CASSLARGVTEAFF. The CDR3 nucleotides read TGTGCCAGCAGCTTAGCAAGGGGTGTCACTGAAGCTTTCTTT.

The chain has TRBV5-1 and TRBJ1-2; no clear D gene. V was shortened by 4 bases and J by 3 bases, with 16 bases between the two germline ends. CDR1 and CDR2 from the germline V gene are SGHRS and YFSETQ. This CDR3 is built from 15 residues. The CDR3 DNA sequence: TGCGCCAGCAGCCCCGACGGATTAGGCCACTATGGCTACACCTTC. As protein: CASSPDGLGHYGYTF.

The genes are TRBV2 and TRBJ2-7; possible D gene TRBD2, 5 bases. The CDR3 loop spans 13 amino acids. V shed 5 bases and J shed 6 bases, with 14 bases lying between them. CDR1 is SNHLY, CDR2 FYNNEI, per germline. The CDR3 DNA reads TGTGCCAGCAGTCCCACTAGTGTGGGCGAGCAGTACTTC. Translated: CASSPTSVGEQYF.

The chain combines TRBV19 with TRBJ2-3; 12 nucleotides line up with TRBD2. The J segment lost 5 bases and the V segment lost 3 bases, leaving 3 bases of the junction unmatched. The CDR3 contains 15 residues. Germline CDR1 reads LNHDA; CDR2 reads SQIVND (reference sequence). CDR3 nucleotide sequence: TGTGCCAGTAGTATGACTAGCGGGAGCCTAGATACGCAGTATTTT. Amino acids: CASSMTSGSLDTQYF. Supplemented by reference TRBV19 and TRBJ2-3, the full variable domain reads DGGITQSPKYLFRKEGQNVTLSCEQNLNHDAMYWYRQDPGQGLRLIYYSQIVNDFQKGDIAEGYSVSREKKESFPLTVTSAQKNPTAFYLCASSMTSGSLDTQYFGPGTRLTVL.

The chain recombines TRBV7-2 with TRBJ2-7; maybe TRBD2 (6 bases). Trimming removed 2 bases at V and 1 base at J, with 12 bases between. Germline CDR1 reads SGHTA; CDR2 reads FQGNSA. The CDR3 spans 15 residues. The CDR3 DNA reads TGTGCCAGCAGCTTACAGGCAGGGACTTCCTACGAGCAGTACTTC. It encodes CASSLQAGTSYEQYF.

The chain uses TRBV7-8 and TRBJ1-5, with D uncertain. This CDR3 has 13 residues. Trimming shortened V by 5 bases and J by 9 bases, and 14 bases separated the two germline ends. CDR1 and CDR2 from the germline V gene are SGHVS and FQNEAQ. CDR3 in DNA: TGTGCCAGCAGCACCGTAAAAGTGGGGCCCCAGCATTTT. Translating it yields CASSTVKVGPQHF. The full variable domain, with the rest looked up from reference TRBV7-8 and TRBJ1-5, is GAGVSQSPRYKVAKRGQDVALRCDPISGHVSLFWYQQALGQGPEFLTYFQNEAQLDKSGLPSDRFFAERPEGSVSTLKIQRTQQEDSAVYLCASSTVKVGPQHFGDGTRLSIL.

CDR3 protein: CASSSVGGGNSYEQYF. The CDR3 DNA is TGTGCCAGCAGCTCCGTTGGAGGTGGGAACTCCTACGAGCAGTACTTC. The chain employs TRBV7-2 and TRBJ2-7; a weak D match, TRBD2 (5 bases). Trimming took 4 bases from V and 0 from J, leaving 16 bases between them. The CDR3 covers 16 residues. Germline values: CDR1 SGHTA, CDR2 FQGNSA. The whole variable domain, remainder taken from reference TRBV7-2 and TRBJ2-7, is GAGVSQSPSNKVTEKGKDVELRCDPISGHTALYWYRQSLGQGLEFLIYFQGNSAPDKSGLPSDRFSAERTGGSVSTLTIQRTQQEDSAVYLCASSSVGGGNSYEQYFGPGTRLTVT.

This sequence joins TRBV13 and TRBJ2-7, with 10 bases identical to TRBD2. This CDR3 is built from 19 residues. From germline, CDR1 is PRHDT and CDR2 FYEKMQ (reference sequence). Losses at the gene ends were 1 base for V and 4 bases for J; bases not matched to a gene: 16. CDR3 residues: CASSLAGLAGALIRYEQYF. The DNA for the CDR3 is TGTGCCAGCAGCTTAGCAGGGCTAGCGGGAGCTCTGATCCGGTACGAGCAGTACTTC.